What follows are 28 T cell receptor beta chains derived from one specimen sequenced in a study of shared clonotypes between healthy human individuals. TCRdb keeps only in-frame clones here, not all; method: immunoSEQ multiplex PCR. The table shows 1.4 million or so clones, with around 98.5% occurring only once. Specimen: naive CD4+ T cells sorted from blood. Indicated subset: CD45RA+ positively selected. The source is a man in his thirties or forties in good health.

This chain joins TRBV4-3 and TRBJ2-3, with 10 positions matching TRBD2. The CDR3 sequence is 16 residues long. Germline CDR1 and CDR2: LGHNA and YSLEER. V shed 3 bases, J shed 6 bases, and the junction held 9 bases outside the gene matches. The CDR3 loop reads CASSHGLAGVEDTQYF. As DNA, the CDR3 is TGCGCCAGCAGCCATGGTCTAGCGGGAGTTGAGGATACGCAGTATTTT.

The chain recombines TRBV5-1 with TRBJ1-1, with D hard to call. The CDR3 has 13 residues. Germline-derived CDR1 and CDR2 are SGHRS and YFSETQ. The V gene lost 1 base and the J gene lost 3 bases, with 7 bases spanning the gap. The CDR3 DNA follows: TGCGCCAGCAGCTTGCAGCTGGACACTGAAGCTTTCTTT. It translates to CASSLQLDTEAFF.

V is TRBV18 and J is TRBJ2-5; unclear D gene. The CDR3 is made up of 13 amino acids. CDR1 and CDR2 (germline): KGHSH, LQKENI. V shed 3 bases and J shed 5 bases, with 10 bases lying between them. The chain's CDR3 is CASSPARIETQYF. For the CDR3, the DNA is TGTGCCAGCTCACCGGCCAGGATCGAGACCCAGTACTTC.

This clone was seen more than once but under ten times. This chain links TRBV2 with TRBJ1-2; D perhaps matches TRBD1 (6 bases). CDR3 length: 12 amino acids. Trimming cost V 3 bases and J 4 bases, with 6 bases left between them. Per the germline V gene, CDR1 is SNHLY and CDR2 is FYNNEI. The CDR3 is CASSETGYGYTF. Here the CDR3 DNA reads TGTGCCAGCAGTGAGACAGGCTATGGCTACACCTTC.

The genes are TRBV4-1 and TRBJ2-1, with D perhaps matching TRBD2 (6 bases). CDR1 and CDR2 from the germline V gene are MGHRA and YSYEKL. Trimming shortened V by 1 base and J by 4 bases, and 11 bases separated the two germline ends. The CDR3 loop spans 15 amino acids. CDR3 DNA sequence: TGCGCCAGCAGCCAAGTTTTCGGGAGTTACAATGAGCAGTTCTTC. Its translation is CASSQVFGSYNEQFF.

The chain couples TRBV19 to TRBJ1-1; no reliable D call. There are 16 residues in the CDR3. Germline values: CDR1 LNHDA, CDR2 SQIVND (reference sequence). The ends were cut back, 3 bases at V and 4 bases at J, with 18 bases in the middle. CDR3 region: CASSIYHGESSTEAFF. The CDR3 bases are TGTGCCAGTAGTATTTATCATGGTGAATCGAGCACTGAAGCTTTCTTT.

V usage is TRBV28 and J usage is TRBJ2-7, with D perhaps TRBD2 (5 bases). Per germline, CDR1 MDHEN and CDR2 SYDVKM. The CDR3 length is 15 residues. V dropped 5 bases and J dropped 2 bases, with 16 bases sitting between them. The CDR3 region has the DNA TGTGCCAGCAGTCCCTGGGGTAGCGAAACCTACGAGCAGTACTTC. It specifies CASSPWGSETYEQYF.

Details on this clone: This same CDR3 is encoded by further DNA sequences in the sample. The gene calls are TRBV11-2 and TRBJ1-2, with D possibly being TRBD1 (6 bases). The V gene's germline CDR1 is SGHAT and CDR2 FQNNGV. The CDR3 contains 13 residues. Trimming left V 1 base short and J 8 bases short, with 11 bases between. The CDR3 DNA follows: TGTGCCAGCAGCTTAGCTGGGGGCTGGGGCTACACCTTC. This gives the protein CASSLAGGWGYTF.

The genes are TRBV9 and TRBJ2-1; D might be TRBD1 (6 bases). The CDR3 is made up of 14 amino acids. V lost 0 bases and J lost 9, with 13 bases in between. Germline lookup yields CDR1 SGDLS and CDR2 YYNGEE. In nucleotides, the CDR3 is TGTGCCAGCAGCGTAGTCACAGGGATGGGTGAGCAGTTCTTC. Protein sequence: CASSVVTGMGEQFF.

The rearrangement uses TRBV12-2 and TRBJ2-7; the D call in the table, TRBD2, was not verified against the DNA. TRBV12-2 is a documented pseudogene. The CDR3 consists of 16 residues. Here the CDR3 DNA reads TGTGCAAGTCGCTTAGATTCCCTCTCGACTTACGGCGAGCAGTACTTC. It yields the protein CASRLDSLSTYGEQYF.

This sequence joins TRBV28 and TRBJ2-7; no reliable D call. This CDR3 has 14 residues. Germline V lookup: CDR1 MDHEN, CDR2 SYDVKM. Trimming shortened V by 4 bases and J by 0 bases, and 10 bases separated the two germline ends. The CDR3 nucleotides read TGTGCCAGCAGTTCCCGAACTACCTCCTACGAGCAGTACTTC. It encodes CASSSRTTSYEQYF.

Comments on this clone: The junction differs from germline at one of its ends, possibly a read error. This CDR3 is CASSLVGRASSEQYF. The CDR3 DNA reads as TGTGCCAGCAGCTTAGTGGGCCGGGCGTCCTCCGAGCAGTACTTC. The chain carries TRBV11-2 and TRBJ2-7; D not resolved. Germline loops: CDR1 SGHAT, CDR2 FQNNGV. The CDR3 spans 15 residues.

The chain couples TRBV6-5 to TRBJ2-1; 7 bases are a match to TRBD2. The CDR3 sequence is 15 residues long. V shed 5 bases and J 3 bases; nucleotides not matched to a gene: 7. The germline gives CDR1 MNHEY, CDR2 SVGAGI. This CDR3 reads CASSQAAGLYNEQFF. CDR3 DNA sequence: TGTGCCAGCAGTCAGGCAGCGGGACTCTACAATGAGCAGTTCTTC.

This chain uses TRBV7-2 with TRBJ1-1; D is unresolved. In germline, CDR1 is SGHTA, CDR2 FQGNSA. With 7 bases removed from V and 7 bases from J, the gap between germline ends came to 13 bases. CDR3 size: 12 residues. The CDR3 DNA sequence: TGTGCCAGCACCAAAAAGGGTTTTGAAGCTTTCTTT. It is translated as CASTKKGFEAFF.

The J gene is TRBJ2-2, the V gene TRBV20-1, with D possibly being TRBD1 or TRBD2 (5 bases each). V gave up 6 bases and J gave up 6 bases, with 8 bases separating them. The CDR3 loop spans 11 amino acids. The germline gives CDR1 DFQATT, CDR2 SNEGSKA (reference sequence). This CDR3 reads CSAGPAGELFF. DNA for the CDR3: TGCAGTGCGGGACCAGCCGGGGAGCTGTTTTTT.

The chain recombines TRBV19 with TRBJ2-7; D might be TRBD2 (5 bases). CDR3 length: 14 amino acids. Germline lookup yields CDR1 LNHDA and CDR2 SQIVND (reference sequence). V gave up 3 bases and J gave up 2 bases, with 11 bases separating them. The CDR3 DNA is TGTGCCAGTAGTATTGAGGGTTCCCCCTACGAGCAGTACTTC. Translating it yields CASSIEGSPYEQYF.

J is TRBJ2-7 and V is TRBV4-3, with 12 bases fitting TRBD2. The CDR3 sequence is 14 residues long. CDR1 and CDR2 (germline): LGHNA, YSLEER. The ends lost 4 bases at V and 7 bases at J; junction bases unmatched: 5. As DNA, the CDR3 is TGCGCCAGCAGCCGACTAGCGGGAGAGAGTGAGCAGTACTTC. Translation gives CASSRLAGESEQYF.

In this sample, this clone turned up once. The V call is TRBV18, the J call TRBJ2-1; 7 bases map to TRBD1. Germline V gives CDR1 KGHSH, CDR2 LQKENI. V trimming: 1 base; J trimming: 6 bases; junction bases outside the gene matches: 12. The CDR3 has 17 amino acids. CDR3 bases: TGTGCCAGCTCACCACTCGGGGTTCGGCAGGGGGTCAATGAGCAGTTCTTC. Its translation is CASSPLGVRQGVNEQFF. Looking up the rest from reference TRBV18 and TRBJ2-1 gives the full variable domain: NAGVMQNPRHLVRRRGQEARLRCSPMKGHSHVYWYRQLPEEGLKFMVYLQKENIIDESGMPKERFSAEFPKEGPSILRIQQVVRGDSAAYFCASSPLGVRQGVNEQFFGPGTRLTVL.

The chain carries TRBV10-3 and TRBJ2-3; D might be TRBD1 or TRBD2, each matching 5 bases. Trimming took 6 bases from V and 2 from J, leaving 9 bases between them. CDR3 length: 13 amino acids. Germline loops: CDR1 ENHRY, CDR2 SYGVKD. The CDR3 here is CAIREDTTDTQYF. DNA for the CDR3: TGTGCCATCAGGGAGGACACCACAGATACGCAGTATTTT.

The V and J genes are TRBV9 and TRBJ2-7; D perhaps matches TRBD1 (5 bases). In germline, CDR1 is SGDLS, CDR2 YYNGEE. The CDR3 is 13 residues long. Trimming took 2 bases from V and 6 from J, leaving 12 bases between them. CDR3 nucleotides: TGTGCCAGCAGCGTCGACTGGGGCGGCGAGCAGTACTTC. This codes for CASSVDWGGEQYF.

This sequence joins TRBV2 and TRBJ2-7; 10 nucleotides align to TRBD1. CDR3 length: 15 residues. Germline lookup yields CDR1 SNHLY and CDR2 FYNNEI. V lost 3 bases, J lost 0 bases, and 2 bases stayed unmatched. The CDR3 region is CASSDRDRGSYEQYF. In nucleotides, the CDR3 is TGTGCCAGCAGTGACCGGGACAGGGGCTCCTACGAGCAGTACTTC.

In DNA form, the CDR3 reads TGTGCCAGCAGCTCCCCAGGTGACTACGAGCAGTACTTC. Protein: CASSSPGDYEQYF. The chain combines TRBV5-4 with TRBJ2-7; D is unclear. Germline lookup yields CDR1 SGHNT and CDR2 YYREEE (reference sequence). The CDR3 has 13 residues. The V end lost 3 bases, the J end lost 3 bases, and 10 bases lay between the germline ends.

The V and J genes are TRBV5-1 and TRBJ1-1; D ambiguous. The CDR3 loop spans 14 amino acids. V lost 1 base to trimming and J lost 1 base, with 8 bases between them. CDR1 and CDR2 from the germline V gene are SGHRS and YFSETQ. The CDR3 region is CASSLSDGNTEAFF. The CDR3 coding sequence is TGCGCCAGCAGCTTGTCCGACGGGAACACTGAAGCTTTCTTT. The variable domain in full, with the rest retrieved from reference TRBV5-1 and TRBJ1-1, is KAGVTQTPRYLIKTRGQQVTLSCSPISGHRSVSWYQQTPGQGLQFLFEYFSETQRNKGNFPGRFSGRQFSNSRSEMNVSTLELGDSALYLCASSLSDGNTEAFFGQGTRLTVV.

This clone has just one count. The gene calls are TRBV6-6 and TRBJ1-2; TRBD1 matches 7 bases. The V gene's germline CDR1 is MNHNY and CDR2 SVGAGI (reference sequence). Trimming removed 0 bases from V and 6 bases from J; junction bases left unmatched: 7. This CDR3 has 15 residues. As DNA, the CDR3 is TGTGCCAGCAGTTACTCCATTTGGACAGGCCATGGCTACACCTTC. As protein: CASSYSIWTGHGYTF.

The chain employs TRBV5-1 and TRBJ2-3; no definite D call. This CDR3 contains 15 residues. Germline V gene lookup returns CDR1 SGHRS and CDR2 YFSETQ. V gave up 2 bases and J gave up 2 bases, with 12 bases separating them. In nucleotides, the CDR3 is TGCGCCAGCAGCTTCCCGGAAACGTACACAGATACGCAGTATTTT. Amino acids: CASSFPETYTDTQYF.

V and J are TRBV7-9 and TRBJ2-1; 9 nucleotides align to TRBD2. This CDR3 comprises 17 residues. Looked up from germline, CDR1 is SEHNR and CDR2 is FQNEAQ (reference sequence). The V gene end was trimmed by 3 bases and the J gene end by 2 bases; junction bases not matched to a gene: 8. The CDR3 coding sequence is TGTGCCAGCAGCTTCGGGGGCATAGCGGGAGCCTACAATGAGCAGTTCTTC. Amino acid sequence: CASSFGGIAGAYNEQFF.

This clone was picked up one time. The chain recombines TRBV15 with TRBJ2-7, with TRBD2 matching 10 bases. This CDR3 has 17 residues. Trimming cost V 0 bases and J 0 bases; bases outside gene matches: 5. The germline V gene encodes CDR1 LNHNV and CDR2 YYDKDF (reference sequence). Here the CDR3 reads CATSRDSPSGSSYEQYF. CDR3 nucleotide sequence: TGTGCCACCAGCAGAGATTCCCCTAGCGGGAGCTCCTACGAGCAGTACTTC. Variable domain in full (rest from reference TRBV15 and TRBJ2-7): DAMVIQNPRYQVTQFGKPVTLSCSQTLNHNVMYWYQQKSSQAPKLLFHYYDKDFNNEADTPDNFQSRRPNTSFCFLDIRSPGLGDTAMYLCATSRDSPSGSSYEQYFGPGTRLTVT.

The chain uses TRBV28 and TRBJ2-2; 12 bases agree with TRBD1. The V segment lost 5 bases and the J segment 5 bases; nucleotides outside the gene matches: 9. Germline V gene sequence: CDR1 MDHEN, CDR2 SYDVKM. The CDR3 extends over 17 amino acids. The CDR3 sequence is CASSGPGQGARTGELFF. The CDR3 nucleotides read TGTGCCAGCAGTGGACCGGGACAGGGGGCAAGGACCGGGGAGCTGTTTTTT.